The 32 T cell receptor beta chains in this list originate from one sample, sequenced in a study of blood T cells in healthy people across ages. Primed by a sample-barcoded 5' primer and a J-beta primer mix, a second PCR proceeded for 7 to 11 cycles. TCRdb reprocessed the 5' RACE reads with MiXCR, giving one entry per CDR3 protein. The sample lists roughly 500,000 distinct CDR3 sequences; 27% were seen once. The material sequenced was blood. The source is a woman aged 65 to 85 in good health.

J is TRBJ2-5 and V is TRBV4-2, with 9 bases identical to TRBD2. This CDR3 has 15 residues. V shed 2 bases, J shed 2 bases, and the junction held 3 bases outside the gene matches. CDR1 LGHNA and CDR2 YNFKEQ come from the germline V gene. CDR3 DNA sequence: TGTGCCAGCAGCCAATCTAGCGGGGTACAAGAGACCCAGTACTTC. As protein: CASSQSSGVQETQYF.

This clonotype was seen a handful of times. The V and J genes are TRBV20-1 and TRBJ1-2, with 9 bases aligning to TRBD1. CDR1 is DFQATT, CDR2 SNEGSKA, per germline (reference sequence). The CDR3 has 13 residues. V lost 6 bases, J lost 7 bases, and 9 bases stayed unmatched. The CDR3: CSAADRGAIGYTF. CDR3 nucleotide sequence: TGCAGTGCAGCAGACAGGGGGGCTATTGGCTACACCTTC.

This clonotype was seen repeatedly, ten times or more. The chain recombines TRBV19 with TRBJ2-3; 7 bases agree with TRBD1. Germline lookup yields CDR1 LNHDA and CDR2 SQIVND (reference sequence). Trimming took 5 bases from V and 5 from J; bases not matched to a gene: 7. There are 14 residues in the CDR3. As DNA, the CDR3 is TGTGCCAGTAGTGTTGGGACAGCCAGAGATACGCAGTATTTT. Its protein is CASSVGTARDTQYF.

The chain uses TRBV20-1 and TRBJ1-4; 7 nucleotides line up with TRBD1. Trimming took 0 bases from V and 7 from J; bases not matched to a gene: 11. The CDR3 extends over 16 amino acids. Germline V lookup: CDR1 DFQATT, CDR2 SNEGSKA (reference sequence). CDR3 coding DNA: TGCAGTGCTAGAGAACTACGACAGGGAGTTCGTGAAAAACTGTTTTTT. Its protein product is CSARELRQGVREKLFF.

This clonotype was counted ten times or more. This rearrangement joins TRBV20-1 to TRBJ2-2; D not certain. Germline lookup yields CDR1 DFQATT and CDR2 SNEGSKA (reference sequence). V gave up 3 bases and J gave up 1 base, with 9 bases separating them. This CDR3 region has 14 residues. CDR3 DNA: TGCAGTGCTAGTGGCTATCTGAACACCGGGGAGCTGTTTTTT. Its translation is CSASGYLNTGELFF.

V and J are TRBV3-1 and TRBJ2-5, with D perhaps TRBD2 (7 bases). This CDR3 region has 17 residues. V was shortened by 0 bases and J by 5 bases, with 19 bases between the two germline ends. Looked up from germline, CDR1 is LGHDT and CDR2 is YNNKEL (reference sequence). CDR3 coding DNA: TGTGCCAGCAGCCAAGATGGAACGGGGGGCCTCCAGGAGACCCAGTACTTC. Its translation: CASSQDGTGGLQETQYF.

This clonotype was found a few times. This chain links TRBV2 with TRBJ2-7, with D uncertain. V was shortened by 2 bases and J by 7 bases, with 15 bases between the two germline ends. This CDR3 comprises 14 residues. Per germline, CDR1 SNHLY and CDR2 FYNNEI. The CDR3 sequence: CASSELGGQGEQYF. The CDR3 DNA reads as TGTGCCAGCAGTGAACTTGGCGGTCAAGGAGAGCAGTACTTC.

This chain uses TRBV7-2 with TRBJ1-1; TRBD1 matches 12 bases. This CDR3 spans 17 amino acids. The V and J ends lost 5 bases and 5 bases, in that order; junction bases with no gene match: 12. The germline V gene has CDR1 SGHTA and CDR2 FQGNSA. The CDR3 DNA reads as TGTGCCAGCAGCGTGTCCGGGACAGGGGGCCTATGGACTGAAGCTTTCTTT. Amino acid sequence: CASSVSGTGGLWTEAFF. Full variable domain (remainder filled in from reference TRBV7-2 and TRBJ1-1): GAGVSQSPSNKVTEKGKDVELRCDPISGHTALYWYRQSLGQGLEFLIYFQGNSAPDKSGLPSDRFSAERTGGSVSTLTIQRTQQEDSAVYLCASSVSGTGGLWTEAFFGQGTRLTVV.

The rearrangement uses TRBV4-2 and TRBJ2-4, with 11 nucleotides matching TRBD2. V lost 3 bases to trimming and J lost 6 bases; unmatched junction nucleotides: 4. Germline CDR1 LGHNA, CDR2 YNFKEQ. This CDR3 spans 15 amino acids. CDR3 DNA: TGTGCCAGCAGCCAGTCCACTAGCGGGGGAAACATTCAGTACTTC. It encodes CASSQSTSGGNIQYF.

The chain combines TRBV11-3 with TRBJ2-5, with TRBD2 matching over 14 bases. The CDR3 is 15 residues long. Germline V CDR1 and CDR2: SGHNT, YENEEA. Trimming took 7 bases from V and 4 from J; bases not matched to a gene: 5. The CDR3 region has the DNA TGTGCCAGCACGTTGACTAGCGGGGGGGGAGAGACCCAGTACTTC. It translates to CASTLTSGGGETQYF.

This clonotype was detected only a few times. The V and J genes are TRBV9 and TRBJ1-1; D not resolved. The germline V gene encodes CDR1 SGDLS and CDR2 YYNGEE. The CDR3 is 13 residues long. The V end lost 0 bases, the J end lost 0 bases, and 3 bases lay between the germline ends. CDR3 loop: CASSVDLNTEAFF. CDR3 in DNA: TGTGCCAGCAGCGTAGATCTGAACACTGAAGCTTTCTTT.

This clonotype was counted only a few times. The chain has TRBV6-1 and TRBJ2-3; D unclear. This CDR3 comprises 14 residues. V lost 2 bases and J lost 2, with 8 bases in between. Per the germline V gene, CDR1 is MNHNS and CDR2 is SASEGT. As DNA, the CDR3 is TGTGCCAGCAGTGAACACGGACCCACAGATACGCAGTATTTT. This codes for CASSEHGPTDTQYF.

This clonotype was found once. J is TRBJ2-1 and V is TRBV3-1; a weak D match, TRBD1 (5 bases). V dropped 5 bases and J dropped 5 bases, with 10 bases sitting between them. Germline lookup yields CDR1 LGHDT and CDR2 YNNKEL (reference sequence). This CDR3 has 13 residues. The CDR3 nucleotides are TGTGCCAGCAGCAATTTCAGGGACAATGAGCAGTTCTTC. Translating gives CASSNFRDNEQFF.

The gene calls are TRBV5-1 and TRBJ2-5; 7 bases align to TRBD2. The V segment lost 4 bases and the J segment 1 base; nucleotides outside the gene matches: 10. The CDR3 is 16 amino acids. Germline V gene lookup returns CDR1 SGHRS and CDR2 YFSETQ. The CDR3 bases are TGCGCCAGCAGCCCCTTTGGGGGGGGACTCCAAGAGACCCAGTACTTC. Amino acids: CASSPFGGGLQETQYF. Variable domain in full (rest from reference TRBV5-1 and TRBJ2-5): KAGVTQTPRYLIKTRGQQVTLSCSPISGHRSVSWYQQTPGQGLQFLFEYFSETQRNKGNFPGRFSGRQFSNSRSEMNVSTLELGDSALYLCASSPFGGGLQETQYFGPGTRLLVL.

This chain joins TRBV6-2 or TRBV6-3 and TRBJ2-2; 9 bases are a match to TRBD2. In germline, CDR1 is MNHEY, CDR2 SVGEGT. There are 14 residues in the CDR3. With V trimmed by 6 bases and J by 3 bases, 2 bases remained unmatched. CDR3 sequence reads: CASRPSGDTGELFF. The CDR3, as DNA: TGTGCCAGCAGACCTAGCGGGGACACCGGGGAGCTGTTTTTT.

The sample holds one count of this clonotype. The chain links TRBV20-1 to TRBJ1-1; weak D call: TRBD1 (6 bases). This CDR3 is 11 amino acids long. Per the germline V gene, CDR1 is DFQATT and CDR2 is SNEGSKA (reference sequence). Deletions cut 2 bases from V and 11 bases from J, with 12 bases between. The CDR3: CSARRGESAFF. As DNA, the CDR3 is TGCAGTGCTAGAAGGGGGGAATCGGCTTTCTTT.

This clonotype was counted only a few times. V is TRBV15 and J is TRBJ1-4; D perhaps matches TRBD1 (5 bases). The V and J ends lost 3 bases and 6 bases respectively, with 14 bases between them. CDR1 and CDR2 from the germline V gene are LNHNV and YYDKDF (reference sequence). The CDR3 totals 15 residues. CDR3 sequence reads: CATSSTGAIYEKLFF. CDR3 sequence (DNA): TGTGCCACCAGCAGTACCGGGGCCATCTATGAAAAACTGTTTTTT.

This clonotype was counted only a few times. The chain combines TRBV4-3 with TRBJ2-5, with a tentative D call TRBD1 (6 bases). The closer fit of TRBJ2-1 to the DNA end suggests the J call may be wrong. The CDR3 is 13 residues long. CDR1 is LGHNA and CDR2 is YSLEER in the germline V gene. The CDR3 loop is CASSQEWGREQFF. CDR3 nucleotide sequence: TGCGCCAGCAGCCAAGAGTGGGGGCGAGAGCAGTTCTTC.

This clonotype was seen only a few times. The chain uses TRBV25-1 and TRBJ1-4, with unresolved D. The CDR3 has 13 amino acids. In germline, CDR1 is MGHDK, CDR2 SYGVNS. V lost 6 bases to trimming and J lost 8 bases, with 13 bases between them. CDR3 amino acids: CASSPWGGEKLFF. CDR3 nucleotides: TGTGCCAGCAGCCCCTGGGGAGGGGAAAAACTGTTTTTT.

The CDR3 spells CASSQEPGTGAPLYNEQFF. CDR3 nucleotide sequence: TGCGCCAGCAGCCAAGAGCCCGGGACAGGGGCTCCACTCTACAATGAGCAGTTCTTC. The chain couples TRBV4-1 to TRBJ2-1; 10 nucleotides align to TRBD1. Looked up from germline, CDR1 is MGHRA and CDR2 is YSYEKL. CDR3 length equals 19 residues. The ends lost 0 bases at V and 3 bases at J; junction bases unmatched: 11.

This clonotype was seen a few times. V and J are TRBV18 and TRBJ2-1; D gene uncertain. Looked up from germline, CDR1 is KGHSH and CDR2 is LQKENI. CDR3 length: 13 residues. Trimming left V 0 bases short and J 6 bases short, with 6 bases between. The CDR3 loop is CASSPPGFNEQFF. CDR3 DNA: TGTGCCAGCTCACCACCCGGGTTCAATGAGCAGTTCTTC.

V gene TRBV4-2 combines with J gene TRBJ1-2; the D gene is possibly TRBD1 (5 bases). V shed 0 bases and J shed 5 bases, with 13 bases lying between them. CDR3 size: 15 residues. Per the germline V gene, CDR1 is LGHNA and CDR2 is YNFKEQ. CDR3 DNA sequence: TGTGCCAGCAGCCAAGATCAGGGCAGGGTGTATGGCTACACCTTC. Translating it yields CASSQDQGRVYGYTF.

The chain has TRBV5-5 and TRBJ1-1; TRBD1 matches at 7 bases. Germline CDR1 SGHKS, CDR2 YYEKEE (reference sequence). The CDR3 runs 15 residues. With 4 bases clipped from V and 3 bases from J, the junction kept 9 bases outside the gene matches. In DNA form, the CDR3 reads TGTGCCAGCAGCCCGAACAGGGGATACGACACTGAAGCTTTCTTT. It translates to CASSPNRGYDTEAFF.

This clonotype was counted between two and nine times. CDR3 in DNA: TGTGCCAGCAGCTTAGCCAGGGTTCGCACAGATACGCAGTATTTT. It encodes CASSLARVRTDTQYF. The rearrangement uses TRBV7-2 and TRBJ2-3; tentatively, D is TRBD1 (5 bases). Germline values: CDR1 SGHTA, CDR2 FQGNSA. The CDR3 totals 15 residues. Trimming took off 0 bases at V and 1 base at J, with 8 bases between the two ends.

The chain links TRBV14 to TRBJ2-1; no reliable D call. The CDR3 totals 15 residues. V lost 6 bases and J lost 0, with 12 bases in between. The germline CDR1 and CDR2 sequences are SGHDN and FVKESK. This chain's CDR3 is CASRLPYSSYNEQFF. DNA of the CDR3: TGTGCCAGCAGACTGCCCTATAGCTCCTACAATGAGCAGTTCTTC. The full variable domain, with the rest looked up from reference TRBV14 and TRBJ2-1, is EAGVTQFPSHSVIEKGQTVTLRCDPISGHDNLYWYRRVMGKEIKFLLHFVKESKQDESGMPNNRFLAERTGGTYSTLKVQPAELEDSGVYFCASRLPYSSYNEQFFGPGTRLTVL.

The rearrangement joins TRBV12-3 or TRBV12-4 to TRBJ1-1; TRBD1 matches at 11 bases. Trimming cost V 7 bases and J 4 bases; bases outside gene matches: 11. The CDR3 covers 16 residues. The DNA for the CDR3 is TGTGCCAGCAATTTGACACCCGGGACAGGGGGCACTGAAGCTTTCTTT. Amino acids: CASNLTPGTGGTEAFF.

The genes are TRBV7-2 and TRBJ2-1, with 7 bases that match TRBD2. This CDR3 comprises 15 residues. Germline CDR1 and CDR2: SGHTA and FQGNSA. With 5 bases clipped from V and 2 bases from J, the junction kept 6 bases outside the gene matches. The CDR3 bases are TGTGCCAGCAGCCCTCTAGCGGCGGCCTACAATGAGCAGTTCTTC. Translation: CASSPLAAAYNEQFF.

V is TRBV24-1 and J is TRBJ2-3; the D is unclear. CDR1 and CDR2 (germline): KGHDR, SFDVKD. Trimming removed 5 bases from V and 2 bases from J, with 4 bases in between. This CDR3 contains 12 residues. The CDR3 loop is CATSGVTDTQYF. CDR3 nucleotide sequence: TGTGCCACCAGTGGGGTCACAGATACGCAGTATTTT.

This chain joins TRBV29-1 and TRBJ2-5; D uncertain. The last part of the DNA fits TRBJ2-1 better; the J call may be wrong. The CDR3 contains 11 residues. Germline CDR1 is SQVTM and CDR2 is ANQGSEA. CDR3 sequence (DNA): TGCAGCGTTGAAGAGGTCAATGAGCAGTTCTTC. As protein: CSVEEVNEQFF.

The chain has TRBV2 and TRBJ1-1, with D unclear. Trimming removed 4 bases at V and 5 bases at J, with 14 bases between. This CDR3 is 14 amino acids long. The germline V gene has CDR1 SNHLY and CDR2 FYNNEI. CDR3 nucleotides: TGTGCCAGCAGTGCAGCCCAGGCTGGGACTGAAGCTTTCTTT. Translation: CASSAAQAGTEAFF.

The chain has TRBV20-1 and TRBJ2-5; tentatively, D is TRBD1 or TRBD2 (5 bases each). This CDR3 comprises 13 residues. CDR1 and CDR2 from the germline V gene are DFQATT and SNEGSKA (reference sequence). The V gene lost 3 bases and the J gene lost 1 base, with 9 bases spanning the gap. The CDR3 DNA sequence: TGCAGTGCTAGTTTGAGGGGCCAAGAGACCCAGTACTTC. This translates into CSASLRGQETQYF.

The rearrangement uses TRBV7-2 and TRBJ2-1; 9 bases align to TRBD2. The germline V gene encodes CDR1 SGHTA and CDR2 FQGNSA. The CDR3 runs 16 residues. V gave up 3 bases and J gave up 2 bases; unmatched junction bases: 5. The CDR3 DNA is TGTGCCAGCAGCTTGGCGGGGGGGGCCACCTACAATGAGCAGTTCTTC. As protein: CASSLAGGATYNEQFF.